The 26 T cell receptor beta chains in this list originate from one sample, sequenced in a study of blood T cell repertoires in COVID-19. Here immunoSEQ multiplex PCR was the method, and the copy in TCRdb shows in-frame clones only, minus some. The sample holds around 42,000 clones; 90% are singletons and the top ten take approximately 2.9%. The specimen was peripheral blood. These receptors originate from a man between 50 and 59 years old with active COVID-19.

The chain combines TRBV2 with TRBJ2-7; maybe TRBD1 (5 bases). This CDR3 has 11 amino acids. Germline V gene lookup returns CDR1 SNHLY and CDR2 FYNNEI. With 5 bases removed from V and 7 bases from J, the gap between germline ends came to 9 bases. The CDR3 region is CASSPGWEQYF. CDR3 coding DNA: TGTGCCAGCAGTCCAGGGTGGGAGCAGTACTTC.

The chain recombines TRBV5-1 with TRBJ2-3; 9 bases agree with TRBD2. The CDR3 has 17 amino acids. Trimming took 8 bases from V and 4 from J; bases not matched to a gene: 17. Germline V gene data show CDR1 as SGHRS and CDR2 as YFSETQ. CDR3 region: CASRRQAGGFWADTQYF. The CDR3 DNA is TGCGCCAGTAGACGGCAAGCGGGGGGTTTTTGGGCAGATACGCAGTATTTT.

This rearrangement joins TRBV7-2 to TRBJ2-7; D perhaps matches TRBD2 (5 bases). This CDR3 has 13 residues. The germline gives CDR1 SGHTA, CDR2 FQGNSA. With 5 bases removed from V and 2 bases from J, the gap between germline ends came to 10 bases. The DNA for the CDR3 is TGTGCCAGCAGCCCGAGGGCCACCTACGAGCAGTACTTC. Encoded protein: CASSPRATYEQYF.

This sequence joins TRBV10-3 and TRBJ1-1, with D maybe TRBD1 (5 bases). V lost 0 bases to trimming and J lost 6 bases, with 5 bases between them. This CDR3 spans 12 amino acids. Germline-derived CDR1 and CDR2 are ENHRY and SYGVKD. The CDR3, as DNA: TGTGCCATCAGTGAGTCGACAGCTGAAGCTTTCTTT. Its translation: CAISESTAEAFF.

This chain uses TRBV2 with TRBJ2-5; D not certain. Germline lookup yields CDR1 SNHLY and CDR2 FYNNEI. The CDR3 runs to 14 residues. V was shortened by 4 bases and J by 5 bases, with 14 bases between the two germline ends. CDR3 residues: CASSARFGYETQYF. The CDR3 DNA sequence: TGTGCCAGCAGTGCGCGATTTGGTTACGAGACCCAGTACTTC.

This rearrangement joins TRBV4-3 to TRBJ1-1, with TRBD1 matching 9 bases. Per germline, CDR1 LGHNA and CDR2 YSLEER. The junction had 9 bases not matched to a gene; V was cut back by 0 bases and J by 4 bases. The CDR3 totals 17 residues. The CDR3 here is CASSQDPPGTGSTEAFF. In DNA, the CDR3 is TGCGCCAGCAGCCAAGATCCCCCAGGGACAGGGAGCACTGAAGCTTTCTTT.

The V gene is TRBV5-6, the J gene TRBJ1-2, with D possibly being TRBD1 (6 bases). Between the trimmed V and J ends, which lost 0 bases and 1 base, there was a span of 7 bases. CDR1 SGHDT and CDR2 YYEEEE come from the germline V gene. The CDR3 covers 14 residues. The CDR3 coding sequence is TGTGCCAGCAGCTTGGGGACAGTTAACTATGGCTACACCTTC. It codes for CASSLGTVNYGYTF.

V gene TRBV10-3 combines with J gene TRBJ2-2; TRBD2 might be the D (7 bases). CDR1 is ENHRY, CDR2 SYGVKD, per germline. This CDR3 spans 14 amino acids. The V and J ends lost 4 bases and 6 bases respectively, with 12 bases between them. In nucleotides, the CDR3 is TGTGCCATCAGTGCGAGGGGGGGGGCCGGGGAGCTGTTTTTT. This sequence encodes CAISARGGAGELFF.

The gene calls are TRBV27 and TRBJ1-5, with D unresolved. The germline V gene has CDR1 MNHEY and CDR2 SMNVEV (reference sequence). The V and J ends lost 3 bases and 6 bases respectively, with 15 bases between them. CDR3 length equals 15 residues. CDR3 bases: TGTGCCAGCAGTTTCGGAGGGAAACTCGGTCAGCCCCAGCATTTT. Encoded protein: CASSFGGKLGQPQHF.

The J gene is TRBJ1-3, the V gene TRBV6-5; D ambiguous. Germline CDR1 and CDR2: MNHEY and SVGAGI. Trimming pared 7 bases from V and 4 bases from J, leaving 11 bases between. The CDR3 is made up of 13 amino acids. The CDR3 sequence: CASTQRGGNTIYF. The CDR3 DNA reads TGTGCCAGCACCCAAAGAGGGGGAAACACCATATATTTT.

The CDR3 DNA follows: TGTGCCAGCAACCAACAGGGGAACTATGGCTACACCTTC. Translating gives CASNQQGNYGYTF. The V and J genes are TRBV6-5 and TRBJ1-2; TRBD1 matches at 7 bases. V was clipped by 7 bases and J by 2 bases; unmatched bases: 4. Germline V gives CDR1 MNHEY, CDR2 SVGAGI. The CDR3 is made up of 13 amino acids.

This rearrangement joins TRBV2 to TRBJ1-2, with D perhaps matching TRBD1 (6 bases). Per germline, CDR1 SNHLY and CDR2 FYNNEI. This CDR3 contains 14 residues. Trimming left V 6 bases short and J 4 bases short, with 15 bases between. Here the CDR3 reads CASRARGAGYGYTF. DNA for the CDR3: TGTGCCAGCAGGGCTCGGGGGGCGGGCTATGGCTACACCTTC.

This clone was recorded once. The chain joins TRBV5-4 to TRBJ2-5; 9 nucleotides agree with TRBD2. J gave up 0 bases and V 0 bases, and 6 bases lay outside the gene matches. CDR1 and CDR2 (germline): SGHNT, YYREEE (reference sequence). This CDR3 is built from 17 residues. CDR3 sequence reads: CASSLVGSGGYQETQYF. DNA of the CDR3: TGTGCCAGCAGCTTGGTTGGTAGCGGGGGATACCAAGAGACCCAGTACTTC.

The CDR3 sequence is CASSESAAGKATEQYF. The CDR3 region has the DNA TGTGCCAGCAGTGAATCGGCGGCCGGGAAGGCTACCGAGCAGTACTTC. The chain combines TRBV25-1 with TRBJ2-7; D perhaps matches TRBD2 (5 bases). V lost 1 base to trimming and J lost 6 bases, with 19 bases between them. The CDR3 spans 16 residues. Germline V gene lookup returns CDR1 MGHDK and CDR2 SYGVNS.

The V call is TRBV21-1, the J call TRBJ2-7; TRBD2 is the table's D call and was not checked against the DNA. TRBV21-1 is a listed pseudogene. The CDR3 has 21 residues. CDR3 sequence (DNA): TGTGCCAGCAGCAAAGAATCCTTGGCGGCTAGCGGGGGGGGGTCCTCCTACGAGCAGTACTTC. Residues: CASSKESLAASGGGSSYEQYF.

The chain uses TRBV15 and TRBJ2-5; 9 positions match TRBD1. The CDR3 totals 17 residues. Germline V gene lookup returns CDR1 LNHNV and CDR2 YYDKDF (reference sequence). V lost 1 base to trimming and J lost 5 bases; unmatched junction nucleotides: 11. CDR3 region: CATSRGPNRGHNETQYF. The CDR3, as DNA: TGTGCCACCAGCAGAGGTCCCAACAGGGGGCACAACGAGACCCAGTACTTC.

This rearrangement joins TRBV30 to TRBJ1-1; 8 bases line up with TRBD1. J gave up 5 bases and V 0 bases, and 8 bases lay outside the gene matches. The length of the CDR3 is 15 residues. Germline assignment: CDR1 GTSNPN and CDR2 SVGIG (reference sequence). The CDR3 bases are TGTGCCTGGAGTGTAGGCAGGGGGCTTGAAACTGAAGCTTTCTTT. Amino acids: CAWSVGRGLETEAFF.

The rearrangement uses TRBV14 and TRBJ1-5; TRBD1 is a possible D gene (5 bases). Germline loops: CDR1 SGHDN, CDR2 FVKESK. CDR3 size: 19 residues. Trimming cost V 3 bases and J 0 bases, with 21 bases left between them. In DNA, the CDR3 is TGTGCCAGCAGCCACGAACCACTTGATCAGGGCGATAGCAATCAGCCCCAGCATTTT. It yields the protein CASSHEPLDQGDSNQPQHF.

The chain is built from TRBV6-1 and TRBJ2-3, with 9 bases matching TRBD2. The germline CDR1 and CDR2 sequences are MNHNS and SASEGT. V was pared by 2 bases and J by 2 bases, with 8 bases of the junction left unmatched. The CDR3 extends over 17 amino acids. CDR3 bases: TGTGCCAGCAGTGAATCTATTGCGGGGGGGACCACAGATACGCAGTATTTT. It translates to CASSESIAGGTTDTQYF.

This clone has only one observation. The chain carries TRBV7-8 and TRBJ2-5; 9 nucleotides match TRBD2. Germline V gene data show CDR1 as SGHVS and CDR2 as FQNEAQ. The CDR3 has 16 amino acids. V gave up 5 bases and J gave up 5 bases; unmatched junction bases: 12. The CDR3 coding sequence is TGTGCCAGCAGCCGCTTGCGGGGGGGCCCCTGGGAGACCCAGTACTTC. Amino acid sequence: CASSRLRGGPWETQYF.

This chain connects TRBV6-5 to TRBJ2-5, with TRBD1 matching over 7 bases. The CDR3 extends over 13 amino acids. Germline assignment: CDR1 MNHEY and CDR2 SVGAGI. V lost 7 bases to trimming and J lost 5 bases; unmatched junction nucleotides: 7. Here the CDR3 reads CASTQTGTETQYF. For the CDR3, the DNA is TGTGCCAGCACCCAGACAGGGACGGAGACCCAGTACTTC.

There are a few counts of this clone. J is TRBJ1-1 and V is TRBV6-5, with D possibly matching TRBD1 (5 bases). Germline CDR1 is MNHEY and CDR2 is SVGAGI. The CDR3 spans 15 residues. The V end was cut by 2 bases, the J end by 3 bases, with 13 bases between. The chain's CDR3 is CASSYDSQGDTEAFF. CDR3 nucleotides: TGTGCCAGCAGTTACGATTCCCAGGGTGACACTGAAGCTTTCTTT.

The rearrangement links TRBV4-1 to TRBJ1-1; TRBD1 aligns across 7 bases. J lost 5 bases, V lost 5 bases, and 11 bases had no gene match. The CDR3 runs 15 residues. CDR1 is MGHRA and CDR2 is YSYEKL in the germline V gene. The CDR3 sequence: CASSSSPDRLTEAFF. The CDR3 coding sequence is TGCGCCAGCAGCTCCTCCCCGGACAGGCTAACTGAAGCTTTCTTT.

The chain recombines TRBV15 with TRBJ2-5, with D perhaps matching TRBD2 (6 bases). CDR1 is LNHNV and CDR2 is YYDKDF in the germline V gene (reference sequence). The V end was cut by 0 bases, the J end by 5 bases, with 13 bases between. The CDR3 spans 15 residues. The CDR3 loop is CATSRDPTRGETQYF. CDR3 bases: TGTGCCACCAGCAGAGACCCTACTCGGGGGGAGACCCAGTACTTC.

This clone was observed a single time. The V and J genes are TRBV18 and TRBJ2-1, with TRBD1 as a possible D gene (7 bases). The germline gives CDR1 KGHSH, CDR2 LQKENI. The length of the CDR3 is 13 residues. Trimming left V 1 base short and J 10 bases short, with 11 bases between. CDR3 sequence (DNA): TGTGCCAGCTCACCACAGGGGGCGGGAGAGCAGTTCTTC. Its translation: CASSPQGAGEQFF. The complete variable domain, with remaining parts taken from reference TRBV18 and TRBJ2-1, reads NAGVMQNPRHLVRRRGQEARLRCSPMKGHSHVYWYRQLPEEGLKFMVYLQKENIIDESGMPKERFSAEFPKEGPSILRIQQVVRGDSAAYFCASSPQGAGEQFFGPGTRLTVL.

The chain links TRBV9 to TRBJ1-1, with D possibly matching TRBD1 (6 bases). The CDR3 is made up of 15 amino acids. Trimming stripped 0 bases from V and 1 base from J, with 10 bases between. The germline V gene has CDR1 SGDLS and CDR2 YYNGEE. CDR3 nucleotides: TGTGCCAGCAGCGTAGCCGGGACATCGAACACTGAAGCTTTCTTT. It specifies CASSVAGTSNTEAFF.